The 29 T cell receptor beta chains below come from one sample, sequenced in a study of blood T cell repertoires in COVID-19. Here immunoSEQ multiplex PCR was the method, and the copy in TCRdb shows in-frame clones only, minus some. The table includes about 270,000 clones, 70% to 90% detected once. Sequences were obtained from PBMCs or T cells enriched from blood (not recorded which). Receptors originate from a young woman with acute COVID-19.

The chain carries TRBV28 and TRBJ2-7; a possible D gene is TRBD2 (6 bases). Germline V lookup: CDR1 MDHEN, CDR2 SYDVKM. CDR3 length equals 15 residues. V dropped 6 bases and J dropped 3 bases, with 18 bases sitting between them. The CDR3 loop reads CASSGSMAGLYEQYF. For the CDR3, the DNA is TGTGCCAGCAGCGGGAGCATGGCCGGTCTCTACGAGCAGTACTTC.

For the CDR3, the DNA is TGTGCCACGGAGGCGGGGAGACTGTATGGCTACACCTTC. Protein sequence: CATEAGRLYGYTF. The chain combines TRBV10-3 with TRBJ1-2; D unresolved. Germline loops: CDR1 ENHRY, CDR2 SYGVKD. CDR3 length: 13 amino acids. Trimming removed 10 bases at V and 5 bases at J, with 17 bases between.

The V gene is TRBV3-1 (or the pseudogene TRBV3-2), the J gene TRBJ1-2, with D tentatively TRBD1 (5 bases). Looked up from germline, CDR1 is LGHDT and CDR2 is YNNKEL (reference sequence). CDR3 length: 13 residues. V was cut by 2 bases and J by 7 bases, with 11 bases left in between. CDR3: CASSQLGVVGYTF. The CDR3 DNA reads TGTGCCAGCAGCCAATTAGGGGTGGTTGGCTACACCTTC.

This chain joins TRBV19 and TRBJ2-2; 8 bases line up with TRBD2. This CDR3 is built from 15 residues. Germline V lookup: CDR1 LNHDA, CDR2 SQIVND (reference sequence). V gave up 10 bases and J gave up 2 bases; unmatched junction bases: 9. CDR3 amino acids: CATQQGLVNTGELFF. The CDR3, as DNA: TGTGCCACGCAACAGGGACTAGTTAACACCGGGGAGCTGTTTTTT. The full variable domain, in which reference TRBV19 and TRBJ2-2 provide the parts outside the CDR3, is DGGITQSPKYLFRKEGQNVTLSCEQNLNHDAMYWYRQDPGQGLRLIYYSQIVNDFQKGDIAEGYSVSREKKESFPLTVTSAQKNPTAFYLCATQQGLVNTGELFFGEGSRLTVL.

The chain couples TRBV6-5 to TRBJ2-7, with 11 bases that match TRBD1. This CDR3 has 15 residues. With 5 bases clipped from V and 3 bases from J, the junction kept 6 bases outside the gene matches. Germline CDR1 reads MNHEY; CDR2 reads SVGAGI. For the CDR3, the DNA is TGTGCCAGCAGTAGCGGGACAGGGGGGGGCTACGAGCAGTACTTC. Its protein product is CASSSGTGGGYEQYF.

V and J are TRBV2 and TRBJ2-2; the D gene is possibly TRBD2 (5 bases). V lost 4 bases, J lost 7 bases, and 7 bases lay in between. The CDR3 is 12 residues long. The germline CDR1 and CDR2 sequences are SNHLY and FYNNEI. The DNA for the CDR3 is TGTGCCAGCAGTGTAACTAGCGGGGAGCTGTTTTTT. Translation: CASSVTSGELFF.

This sequence joins TRBV5-1 and TRBJ2-3; no firm D call. V was clipped by 4 bases and J by 7 bases, with 10 bases between them. The germline gives CDR1 SGHRS, CDR2 YFSETQ. This CDR3 is 12 amino acids long. The CDR3 nucleotides are TGCGCCAGCAGCCCCGACTCTCATACGCAGTATTTT. It translates to CASSPDSHTQYF.

The chain carries TRBV13 and TRBJ2-3; TRBD2 agrees at 10 bases. With V trimmed by 5 bases and J by 0 bases, 17 bases remained unmatched. The CDR3 is 20 amino acids. Germline V gene sequence: CDR1 PRHDT, CDR2 FYEKMQ (reference sequence). DNA for the CDR3: TGTGCCAGCAGCCATAAGGGGACTAGCGCGACCCCACTGAGCACAGATACGCAGTATTTT. Its translation is CASSHKGTSATPLSTDTQYF.

The V call is TRBV27, the J call TRBJ1-5, with 9 bases that match TRBD1. Germline CDR1 MNHEY, CDR2 SMNVEV (reference sequence). The CDR3 length is 15 residues. V dropped 7 bases and J dropped 6; count of bases not matched to a gene: 10. The CDR3 coding sequence is TGTGCCAGCACCAGGACAGGGGCCGGCGGTCAGCCCCAGCATTTT. Translating gives CASTRTGAGGQPQHF.

J is TRBJ2-7 and V is TRBV6-2 or TRBV6-3, with 7 positions matching TRBD2. The CDR3 is made up of 16 amino acids. Per germline, CDR1 MNHEY and CDR2 SVGEGT. V gave up 2 bases and J gave up 3 bases; unmatched junction bases: 10. The CDR3 spells CASSYQWAGDIYEQYF. The CDR3 DNA follows: TGTGCCAGCAGTTACCAGTGGGCGGGAGACATCTACGAGCAGTACTTC.

The chain joins TRBV28 to TRBJ1-2; 8 bases match TRBD1. The CDR3 runs 13 residues. Germline V gene lookup returns CDR1 MDHEN and CDR2 SYDVKM. After removal of 5 bases from V and 11 bases from J, the junction contained 10 bases not matched to a gene. The DNA for the CDR3 is TGTGCCAGCAGTCCCCGGGACAGGAAAGGATACACCTTC. It specifies CASSPRDRKGYTF.

Only one count was recorded for this clone. The chain employs TRBV3-1 (or the pseudogene TRBV3-2) and TRBJ1-4; 9 nucleotides match TRBD1. J was trimmed by 6 bases and V by 1 base; bases with no gene match: 0. The CDR3 totals 14 residues. Germline values: CDR1 LGHDT, CDR2 YNNKEL (reference sequence). The CDR3 protein is CASSQGDRDEKLFF. CDR3 bases: TGTGCCAGCAGCCAAGGGGACAGGGATGAAAAACTGTTTTTT.

The rearrangement links TRBV27 to TRBJ2-7, with TRBD2 as a possible D gene (5 bases). The CDR3 runs to 12 residues. Germline V lookup: CDR1 MNHEY, CDR2 SMNVEV (reference sequence). V lost 6 bases and J lost 6, with 12 bases in between. Written as DNA, the CDR3 is TGTGCCAGCAGGAAAGAGGGTGGCGAGCAGTACTTC. Residues: CASRKEGGEQYF.

The V gene is TRBV11-2, the J gene TRBJ2-1; 7 bases align to TRBD2. The CDR3 covers 14 residues. The J segment lost 5 bases and the V segment lost 5 bases, leaving 6 bases of the junction unmatched. The germline V gene encodes CDR1 SGHAT and CDR2 FQNNGV. The DNA of the CDR3 is TGTGCCAGCAGCCAAAGCGGGGAAAACAATGAGCAGTTCTTC. Its translation: CASSQSGENNEQFF.

V and J are TRBV4-1 and TRBJ2-1; 12 nucleotides agree with TRBD2. The CDR3 covers 19 residues. V lost 3 bases and J lost 0; bases outside the gene matches: 9. CDR1 and CDR2 (germline): MGHRA, YSYEKL. CDR3 loop: CASSHVLAGGGGSYNEQFF. CDR3 in DNA: TGCGCCAGCAGCCATGTGCTAGCGGGAGGGGGCGGCTCCTACAATGAGCAGTTCTTC.

This clone has only a few counts. The J gene is TRBJ1-4, the V gene TRBV29-1; 8 bases map to TRBD1. Germline-derived CDR1 and CDR2 are SQVTM and ANQGSEA. The CDR3 is 13 residues long. J gave up 7 bases and V 6 bases, and 7 bases lay outside the gene matches. The CDR3 DNA reads TGCAGCGTAGCTCAGGGGGCGGCTGAAAAACTGTTTTTT. Encoded protein: CSVAQGAAEKLFF.

The rearrangement links TRBV6-2 or TRBV6-3 to TRBJ1-2; TRBD1 might be the D (6 bases). The CDR3 covers 12 residues. CDR1 is MNHEY, CDR2 SVGEGT, per germline. V dropped 7 bases and J dropped 4 bases, with 10 bases sitting between them. Here the CDR3 reads CASTPTGYGYTF. DNA for the CDR3: TGTGCCAGCACCCCGACAGGCTATGGCTACACCTTC.

CDR3 in DNA: TGTGCCAGCAGCTCGGGGACAGGGGACACTGAAGCTTTCTTT. It is translated as CASSSGTGDTEAFF. The chain couples TRBV5-4 to TRBJ1-1; the match to TRBD1 covers 10 bases. There are 14 residues in the CDR3. CDR1 and CDR2 (germline): SGHNT, YYREEE (reference sequence). J gave up 3 bases and V 3 bases, and 2 bases lay outside the gene matches.

In its sample, this clone was seen once. The chain employs TRBV6-2 or TRBV6-3 and TRBJ1-2; maybe TRBD1 (5 bases). The CDR3 contains 16 residues. Germline V CDR1 and CDR2: MNHEY, SVGEGT. With 5 bases removed from V and 7 bases from J, the gap between germline ends came to 23 bases. The CDR3 sequence: CASSRRTGTFKGGYTF. The CDR3, as DNA: TGTGCCAGCAGTCGCCGGACCGGGACTTTCAAGGGTGGCTACACCTTC.

The chain has TRBV20-1 and TRBJ1-1, with no clear D. This CDR3 has 14 residues. The V end was cut by 3 bases, the J end by 1 base, with 12 bases between. From germline, CDR1 is DFQATT and CDR2 SNEGSKA (reference sequence). The CDR3 nucleotides read TGCAGTGCTAGTCAAGGAACGGGGAACACTGAAGCTTTCTTT. It encodes CSASQGTGNTEAFF.

CDR3 amino acids: CASSLLASRTDTQYF. Here the CDR3 DNA reads TGTGCCAGCAGCTTATTGGCATCGCGCACAGATACGCAGTATTTT. V gene TRBV7-3 combines with J gene TRBJ2-3; D is undetermined. The CDR3 contains 15 residues. Trimming took 2 bases from V and 1 from J, leaving 10 bases between them. The V gene's germline CDR1 is SGHTA and CDR2 FQGTGA.

The V and J genes are TRBV2 and TRBJ2-5, with 8 bases matching TRBD2. The V gene end was trimmed by 6 bases and the J gene end by 2 bases; junction bases not matched to a gene: 5. Germline loops: CDR1 SNHLY, CDR2 FYNNEI. This CDR3 region has 14 residues. The CDR3 region is CASRATSAQETQYF. CDR3 nucleotides: TGTGCCAGCAGGGCGACTAGCGCACAAGAGACCCAGTACTTC.

This rearrangement joins TRBV4-2 to TRBJ2-7; unclear D gene. CDR1 LGHNA and CDR2 YNFKEQ come from the germline V gene. V was clipped by 0 bases and J by 4 bases, with 7 bases between them. The CDR3 is 13 amino acids. The CDR3 nucleotides are TGTGCCAGCAGCCAAGAATCCTCTTACGAGCAGTACTTC. Its translation: CASSQESSYEQYF.

The chain carries TRBV28 and TRBJ1-2, with D maybe TRBD1 (5 bases). Germline CDR1 reads MDHEN; CDR2 reads SYDVKM. V was clipped by 3 bases and J by 1 base, with 12 bases between them. The CDR3 is 15 amino acids. The CDR3 loop reads CASSFDTGVNYGYTF. As DNA, the CDR3 is TGTGCCAGCAGTTTTGATACGGGGGTTAACTATGGCTACACCTTC.

The chain employs TRBV10-3 and TRBJ2-3; D is perhaps TRBD2 (5 bases). The CDR3 is made up of 15 amino acids. The germline V gene encodes CDR1 ENHRY and CDR2 SYGVKD. The V gene lost 4 bases and the J gene lost 4 bases, with 15 bases spanning the gap. This chain's CDR3 is CAISVRELGADTQYF. In DNA, the CDR3 is TGTGCCATCAGTGTCCGGGAACTTGGGGCAGATACGCAGTATTTT.

This chain joins TRBV21-1 and TRBJ2-1; TRBD2, the D gene given by the table, was not confirmed from the DNA. TRBV21-1 represents a pseudogene. The CDR3 is 16 amino acids. The CDR3 here is CASSIRRSGRYNEQFF. CDR3 nucleotide sequence: TGTGCCAGCAGCATCAGGAGGAGCGGGAGATACAATGAGCAGTTCTTC.

This CDR3 reads CASSLEGQTGANVLTF. In DNA, the CDR3 is TGTGCCAGCAGCTTGGAGGGGCAAACTGGGGCCAACGTCCTGACTTTC. The chain uses TRBV5-4 and TRBJ2-6; D is possibly TRBD1 (5 bases). The CDR3 is 16 amino acids. V lost 0 bases to trimming and J lost 2 bases, with 9 bases between them. CDR1 and CDR2 (germline): SGHNT, YYREEE (reference sequence). The complete variable domain, with remaining parts taken from reference TRBV5-4 and TRBJ2-6, reads ETGVTQSPTHLIKTRGQQVTLRCSSQSGHNTVSWYQQALGQGPQFIFQYYREEENGRGNFPPRFSGLQFPNYSSELNVNALELDDSALYLCASSLEGQTGANVLTFGAGSRLTVL.

This clone was observed once. This rearrangement joins TRBV19 to TRBJ2-7; D gene uncertain. This CDR3 is built from 13 residues. Trimming cost V 3 bases and J 3 bases, with 9 bases left between them. Germline V gene lookup returns CDR1 LNHDA and CDR2 SQIVND (reference sequence). CDR3 protein: CASSINSLYEQYF. CDR3 in DNA: TGTGCCAGTAGTATCAACAGCCTCTACGAGCAGTACTTC.

The rearrangement uses TRBV19 and TRBJ2-4; 16 positions match TRBD2. J lost 5 bases, V lost 5 bases, and 9 bases had no gene match. Germline assignment: CDR1 LNHDA and CDR2 SQIVND (reference sequence). The CDR3 has 18 amino acids. CDR3 sequence (DNA): TGTGCCAGTAGTCTGGGACTAGCGGGAGGGTCGGGGGAAAACATTCAGTACTTC. As protein: CASSLGLAGGSGENIQYF. The full variable domain, in which reference TRBV19 and TRBJ2-4 provide the parts outside the CDR3, is DGGITQSPKYLFRKEGQNVTLSCEQNLNHDAMYWYRQDPGQGLRLIYYSQIVNDFQKGDIAEGYSVSREKKESFPLTVTSAQKNPTAFYLCASSLGLAGGSGENIQYFGAGTRLSVL.